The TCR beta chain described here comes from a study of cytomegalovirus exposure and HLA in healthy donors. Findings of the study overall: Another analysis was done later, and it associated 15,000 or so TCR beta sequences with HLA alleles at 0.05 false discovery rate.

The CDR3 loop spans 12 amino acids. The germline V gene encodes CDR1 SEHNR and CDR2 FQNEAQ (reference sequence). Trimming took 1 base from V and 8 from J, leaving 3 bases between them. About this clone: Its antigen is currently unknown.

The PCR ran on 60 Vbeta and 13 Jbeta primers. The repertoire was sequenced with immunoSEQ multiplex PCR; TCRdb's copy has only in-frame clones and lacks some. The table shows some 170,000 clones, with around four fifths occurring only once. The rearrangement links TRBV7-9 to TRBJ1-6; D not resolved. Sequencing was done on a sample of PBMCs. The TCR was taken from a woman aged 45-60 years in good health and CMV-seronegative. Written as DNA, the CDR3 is TGTGCCAGCAGCTTAGAGCATTCACCCCTCCACTTT. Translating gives CASSLEHSPLHF.